A selection of T cell receptor beta chains follows, all from one sample in a study of T cell responses to AZD1222 COVID-19 vaccine. Repertoires were generated with immunoSEQ multiplex PCR, while TCRdb's copy carries only in-frame clones and drops some. The top ten hold 15% to 20% of the sample, which has 100,000 or so clones, roughly 89% seen once. Sequenced here: peripheral blood, sampled on day 0 of AZD1222 vaccination. The receptors were gathered from an adult in good health. CDR3s include the opening cysteine and the closing phenylalanine or tryptophan. D genes are given only for firm matches. Part of the rows lack a size; the others show once, few, many or a class for expanded clones.

J gene: TRBJ1-2
V gene: TRBV4-3
clone size: -
D gene: -
CDR3 protein: CASSQDSSPYYGYTF
CDR3 DNA: TGCGCCAGCAGCCAGGACAGCTCTCCATACTATGGCTACACCTTC

J gene: TRBJ1-2
V gene: TRBV5-1
clone size: -
D gene: -
CDR3 protein: CASSLAGEDGYTF
CDR3 DNA: TGCGCCAGCAGCTTAGCAGGGGAAGACGGCTACACCTTC

J gene: TRBJ2-7
V gene: TRBV6-2/TRBV6-3
clone size: -
D gene: -
CDR3 protein: CASSWTVFEQYF
CDR3 DNA: TGTGCCAGCAGTTGGACGGTCTTTGAGCAGTACTTC

J gene: TRBJ2-7
V gene: TRBV27
clone size: once
D gene: TRBD1
CDR3 protein: CASSLVQGVNVYEQYF
CDR3 DNA: TGTGCCAGCAGTTTAGTTCAGGGGGTAAATGTCTACGAGCAGTACTTC

J gene: TRBJ2-5
V gene: TRBV5-1
clone size: -
D gene: TRBD2
CDR3 protein: CASSSGRRETQYF
CDR3 DNA: TGCGCCAGCAGCTCCGGGAGGAGGGAGACCCAGTACTTC

J gene: TRBJ1-4
V gene: TRBV11-3
clone size: -
D gene: -
CDR3 protein: CASSLSGGTTNEKLFF
CDR3 DNA: TGTGCCAGCAGCTTATCCGGGGGGACAACTAATGAAAAACTGTTTTTT

J gene: TRBJ1-2
V gene: TRBV7-2
clone size: -
D gene: -
CDR3 protein: CASSPRGSFDGYTF
CDR3 DNA: TGTGCCAGCAGCCCCCGAGGTTCGTTCGATGGCTACACCTTC

J gene: TRBJ1-5
V gene: TRBV6-6
clone size: -
D gene: -
CDR3 protein: CASSYQGNQPQHF
CDR3 DNA: TGTGCCAGCAGTTACCAGGGGAATCAGCCCCAGCATTTT

J gene: TRBJ1-1
V gene: TRBV4-3
clone size: -
D gene: -
CDR3 protein: CASSRGTEAFF
CDR3 DNA: TGCGCCAGCAGCCGGGGCACTGAAGCTTTCTTT

J gene: TRBJ2-7
V gene: TRBV6-1
clone size: few
D gene: -
CDR3 protein: CASSVIRDRRTYEQYF
CDR3 DNA: TGTGCCAGCAGTGTGATCCGGGACCGGAGGACCTACGAGCAGTACTTC

J gene: TRBJ1-5
V gene: TRBV5-1
clone size: -
D gene: TRBD1
CDR3 protein: CASRATGEGNQPQHF
CDR3 DNA: TGCGCCAGCAGGGCCACAGGGGAGGGCAATCAGCCCCAGCATTTT

J gene: TRBJ2-7
V gene: TRBV29-1
clone size: -
D gene: TRBD1
CDR3 protein: CSAGTGGLNEQYF
CDR3 DNA: TGCAGCGCCGGGACAGGGGGCTTGAACGAGCAGTACTTC

J gene: TRBJ2-7
V gene: TRBV5-1
clone size: -
D gene: -
CDR3 protein: CASAKGGLDYEQYF
CDR3 DNA: TGCGCCAGCGCCAAGGGGGGGTTGGACTACGAGCAGTACTTC

J gene: TRBJ2-7
V gene: TRBV5-4
clone size: once
D gene: -
CDR3 protein: CASSLLQGRDEQYF
CDR3 DNA: TGTGCCAGCAGCTTGTTGCAGGGGAGAGACGAGCAGTACTTC

J gene: TRBJ1-6
V gene: TRBV6-1
clone size: -
D gene: TRBD1
CDR3 protein: CASSESGGTGFLSPLHF
CDR3 DNA: TGTGCCAGCAGTGAGAGCGGCGGGACAGGGTTCCTATCACCCCTCCACTTT

J gene: TRBJ1-2
V gene: TRBV28
clone size: once
D gene: -
CDR3 protein: CASSFSARRHGYTF
CDR3 DNA: TGTGCCAGCAGTTTCTCGGCGAGGAGACATGGCTACACCTTC

J gene: TRBJ1-5
V gene: TRBV27
clone size: few
D gene: -
CDR3 protein: CASSLSNDQPQHF
CDR3 DNA: TGTGCCAGCAGTTTATCGAACGATCAGCCCCAGCATTTT

J gene: TRBJ2-3
V gene: TRBV27
clone size: few
D gene: TRBD1
CDR3 protein: CASSSWTGAADTQYF
CDR3 DNA: TGTGCCAGCAGTTCCTGGACAGGGGCGGCAGATACGCAGTATTTT

J gene: TRBJ2-6
V gene: TRBV4-1
clone size: once
D gene: TRBD2
CDR3 protein: CASSPPGGRGLGANVLTF
CDR3 DNA: TGCGCCAGCAGCCCCCCCGGGGGGCGGGGACTAGGAGCCAACGTCCTGACTTTC

J gene: TRBJ1-4
V gene: TRBV2
clone size: -
D gene: -
CDR3 protein: CASSGRRDEKLFF
CDR3 DNA: TGTGCCAGCAGCGGCCGTCGGGATGAAAAACTGTTTTTT

J gene: TRBJ1-2
V gene: TRBV28
clone size: -
D gene: -
CDR3 protein: CASSWDGGYTF
CDR3 DNA: TGTGCCAGCAGTTGGGACGGTGGCTACACCTTC

J gene: TRBJ1-5
V gene: TRBV6-5
clone size: -
D gene: -
CDR3 protein: CASSTTLYSNQPQHF
CDR3 DNA: TGTGCCAGCAGCACGACCCTTTATAGCAATCAGCCCCAGCATTTT

J gene: TRBJ2-7
V gene: TRBV4-2
clone size: -
D gene: TRBD2
CDR3 protein: CASSQDLFGGAFEQYF
CDR3 DNA: TGTGCCAGCAGCCAAGATCTGTTCGGGGGGGCCTTCGAGCAGTACTTC

J gene: TRBJ1-1
V gene: TRBV7-8
clone size: few
D gene: TRBD1
CDR3 protein: CASSLATWTGSNTEAFF
CDR3 DNA: TGTGCCAGCAGCTTAGCGACCTGGACAGGCTCGAACACTGAAGCTTTCTTT

J gene: TRBJ1-1
V gene: TRBV12-3/TRBV12-4
clone size: once
D gene: TRBD1
CDR3 protein: CASSGGEYTEAFF
CDR3 DNA: TGTGCCAGCTCAGGGGGCGAGTACACTGAAGCTTTCTTT

J gene: TRBJ1-1
V gene: TRBV5-1
clone size: -
D gene: TRBD1
CDR3 protein: CASSLYRGSEAFF
CDR3 DNA: TGCGCCAGCAGCTTATACAGGGGCTCTGAAGCTTTCTTT

J gene: TRBJ2-5
V gene: TRBV9
clone size: -
D gene: TRBD2
CDR3 protein: CASSPSGIAGGRETQYF
CDR3 DNA: TGTGCCAGCAGCCCTAGCGGGATAGCGGGAGGCAGAGAGACCCAGTACTTC

J gene: TRBJ1-5
V gene: TRBV18
clone size: -
D gene: TRBD1
CDR3 protein: CASSPGVTGGRQPQHF
CDR3 DNA: TGTGCCAGCTCACCGGGGGTAACAGGGGGAAGGCAGCCCCAGCATTTT

J gene: TRBJ2-3
V gene: TRBV5-1
clone size: -
D gene: TRBD2
CDR3 protein: CASRPGTSTDTQYF
CDR3 DNA: TGCGCCAGCAGACCCGGGACTAGTACAGATACGCAGTATTTT

J gene: TRBJ1-5
V gene: TRBV28
clone size: few
D gene: TRBD1
CDR3 protein: CASSPGRVKGARYQPQHF
CDR3 DNA: TGTGCCAGCAGCCCAGGTCGGGTTAAGGGGGCGAGATATCAGCCCCAGCATTTT

J gene: TRBJ1-5
V gene: TRBV7-8
clone size: -
D gene: -
CDR3 protein: CASSKTGGGNQPQHF
CDR3 DNA: TGTGCCAGCAGCAAAACCGGGGGGGGCAATCAGCCCCAGCATTTT

J gene: TRBJ1-2
V gene: TRBV5-4
clone size: -
D gene: -
CDR3 protein: CASSLPGEGYGYTF
CDR3 DNA: TGTGCCAGCAGCTTACCAGGGGAAGGCTATGGCTACACCTTC

J gene: TRBJ1-4
V gene: TRBV9
clone size: -
D gene: -
CDR3 protein: CASSPGNYNEKLFF
CDR3 DNA: TGTGCCAGCAGCCCCGGCAACTATAATGAAAAACTGTTTTTT

J gene: TRBJ1-5
V gene: TRBV7-9
clone size: -
D gene: TRBD1
CDR3 protein: CASSLTGTDNQPQHF
CDR3 DNA: TGTGCCAGCAGCTTGACAGGGACTGATAATCAGCCCCAGCATTTT

J gene: TRBJ1-5
V gene: TRBV9
clone size: -
D gene: -
CDR3 protein: CASSGGTALGPQHF
CDR3 DNA: TGTGCCAGCAGCGGGGGGACGGCCCTCGGGCCCCAGCATTTT

J gene: TRBJ2-4
V gene: TRBV19
clone size: once
D gene: -
CDR3 protein: CASSNRERAKNIQYF
CDR3 DNA: TGTGCCAGTAGTAACCGGGAACGAGCCAAAAACATTCAGTACTTC

J gene: TRBJ1-1
V gene: TRBV10-3
clone size: -
D gene: TRBD1
CDR3 protein: CAISESTGDTEAFF
CDR3 DNA: TGTGCCATCAGTGAGTCAACAGGGGACACTGAAGCTTTCTTT

J gene: TRBJ2-7
V gene: TRBV6-4
clone size: once
D gene: TRBD1
CDR3 protein: CATLFGTGSYEQYF
CDR3 DNA: TGTGCCACCCTCTTCGGGACAGGGTCCTACGAGCAGTACTTC

J gene: TRBJ2-7
V gene: TRBV7-9
clone size: -
D gene: -
CDR3 protein: CASSLESGWQYF
CDR3 DNA: TGTGCCAGCAGCTTAGAATCGGGGTGGCAGTACTTC

J gene: TRBJ2-3
V gene: TRBV5-1
clone size: -
D gene: TRBD2
CDR3 protein: CASSLSRTSGRAEYTQYF
CDR3 DNA: TGCGCCAGCAGCTTGTCCCGGACTAGCGGGAGGGCCGAATATACGCAGTATTTT

J gene: TRBJ2-6
V gene: TRBV28
clone size: -
D gene: TRBD1
CDR3 protein: CASSLRTGRSNVLTF
CDR3 DNA: TGTGCCAGCAGTTTGAGGACAGGGAGGTCCAACGTCCTGACTTTC

J gene: TRBJ2-7
V gene: TRBV4-1
clone size: -
D gene: TRBD2
CDR3 protein: CASSHPAGGPDEQYF
CDR3 DNA: TGCGCCAGCAGCCACCCAGCGGGGGGGCCGGACGAGCAGTACTTC

J gene: TRBJ1-3
V gene: TRBV14
clone size: -
D gene: -
CDR3 protein: CASSQVSSGNTIYF
CDR3 DNA: TGTGCCAGCAGCCAAGTTAGCTCTGGAAACACCATATATTTT

J gene: TRBJ1-2
V gene: TRBV5-4
clone size: -
D gene: -
CDR3 protein: CASSQDRASRGYTF
CDR3 DNA: TGTGCCAGCAGCCAGGACCGGGCTTCGAGAGGCTACACCTTC

J gene: TRBJ1-3
V gene: TRBV2
clone size: few
D gene: -
CDR3 protein: CASSGVLRGEYSGNTIYF
CDR3 DNA: TGTGCCAGCAGTGGAGTTCTAAGGGGCGAGTATTCCGGAAACACCATATATTTT

J gene: TRBJ1-2
V gene: TRBV6-5
clone size: -
D gene: -
CDR3 protein: CASSKEGGANYGYTF
CDR3 DNA: TGTGCCAGCAGTAAGGAGGGGGGAGCTAACTATGGCTACACCTTC

J gene: TRBJ1-2
V gene: TRBV5-4
clone size: -
D gene: -
CDR3 protein: CASRKETGALGYTF
CDR3 DNA: TGTGCCAGCAGAAAGGAGACGGGGGCGCTCGGCTACACCTTC

J gene: TRBJ1-3
V gene: TRBV28
clone size: -
D gene: -
CDR3 protein: CASSLGAPVSGNTIYF
CDR3 DNA: TGTGCCAGCAGTTTGGGAGCACCAGTCTCTGGAAACACCATATATTTT

J gene: TRBJ2-5
V gene: TRBV3-1/TRBV3-2
clone size: -
D gene: TRBD2
CDR3 protein: CASSRIYRLAAETQYF
CDR3 DNA: TGTGCCAGCAGCCGAATTTACCGACTAGCGGCAGAGACCCAGTACTTC

J gene: TRBJ1-1
V gene: TRBV16
clone size: -
D gene: -
CDR3 protein: CASSQLGIEAFF
CDR3 DNA: TGTGCCAGCAGCCAATTGGGGATCGAAGCTTTCTTT

J gene: TRBJ2-1
V gene: TRBV2
clone size: -
D gene: -
CDR3 protein: CASSDWGPEQFF
CDR3 DNA: TGTGCCAGCAGTGATTGGGGTCCCGAGCAGTTCTTC

J gene: TRBJ1-1
V gene: TRBV18
clone size: -
D gene: -
CDR3 protein: CASSPSVKPLNTEAFF
CDR3 DNA: TGTGCCAGCTCACCATCAGTTAAACCTCTGAACACTGAAGCTTTCTTT

J gene: TRBJ2-1
V gene: TRBV7-9
clone size: -
D gene: TRBD2
CDR3 protein: CASSLVSGGSDEQFF
CDR3 DNA: TGTGCCAGCAGCTTAGTTAGCGGGGGCAGCGATGAGCAGTTCTTC

J gene: TRBJ2-7
V gene: TRBV7-6
clone size: -
D gene: TRBD2
CDR3 protein: CASSLEPGLAGQTLLYEQYF
CDR3 DNA: TGTGCCAGCAGCTTAGAACCGGGACTAGCGGGACAGACTCTCCTCTACGAGCAGTACTTC

J gene: TRBJ2-7
V gene: TRBV27
clone size: -
D gene: TRBD2
CDR3 protein: CASTPQSGVAGEQYF
CDR3 DNA: TGTGCCAGCACCCCCCAGAGCGGGGTGGCGGGTGAGCAGTACTTC

J gene: TRBJ2-7
V gene: TRBV29-1
clone size: -
D gene: -
CDR3 protein: CTSITRVWAGRYPYEQYF
CDR3 DNA: TGCACATCGATTACACGGGTATGGGCCGGGCGCTACCCCTACGAGCAGTACTTC